These 20 T cell receptor beta chains came from one sample sequenced in a study of blood T cell repertoires in COVID-19 (dated by TCRdb to the early 2020s). The library was prepared using the immunoSEQ multiplex PCR assay. The table was pulled from immuneACCESS by TCRdb, which kept in-frame rearrangements only. Such tables lose some clones; where checked, under half of the loss comes from unresolved V genes, and the rest has no known cause. The sample has about 140,000 clones on record, 79% of them singletons. The top ten clones comprise approximately 4% of the sample. Sequencing was performed on peripheral blood. The source of these receptors is a man aged 55 to 70 with acute or convalescent COVID-19.

The rearrangement links TRBV5-1 to TRBJ2-3; TRBD2 agrees at 10 bases. The germline gives CDR1 SGHRS, CDR2 YFSETQ. With V trimmed by 1 base and J by 3 bases, 2 bases remained unmatched. This CDR3 is built from 15 residues. For the CDR3, the DNA is TGCGCCAGCAGCTTGAGCGGGAGGGGGACAGATACGCAGTATTTT. This encodes CASSLSGRGTDTQYF.

V is TRBV5-1 and J is TRBJ1-3, with TRBD1 matching over 9 bases. Germline loops: CDR1 SGHRS, CDR2 YFSETQ. This CDR3 comprises 14 residues. The V segment lost 4 bases and the J segment 4 bases; nucleotides outside the gene matches: 3. The CDR3 sequence: CASSQGTGGNTIYF. DNA for the CDR3: TGCGCCAGCAGCCAAGGGACAGGGGGAAACACCATATATTTT.

This chain uses TRBV9 with TRBJ2-7; D possibly corresponds to TRBD1 (5 bases). The CDR3 consists of 13 residues. Per the germline V gene, CDR1 is SGDLS and CDR2 is YYNGEE. V shed 4 bases and J shed 3 bases, with 11 bases lying between them. The CDR3: CASSQGWGYEQYF. CDR3 in DNA: TGTGCCAGCAGCCAGGGTTGGGGCTACGAGCAGTACTTC.

The chain employs TRBV6-6 and TRBJ1-6; D uncertain. Trimming took 5 bases from V and 7 from J, leaving 21 bases between them. CDR1 is MNHNY, CDR2 SVGAGI, per germline (reference sequence). The CDR3 sequence is 17 residues long. In nucleotides, the CDR3 is TGTGCCAGCAGTCCTGAACGACACACCCAAAGGAATTCACCCCTCCACTTT. It encodes CASSPERHTQRNSPLHF.

This chain joins TRBV9 and TRBJ2-1, with 11 bases matching TRBD2. Germline lookup yields CDR1 SGDLS and CDR2 YYNGEE. The length of the CDR3 is 14 residues. V lost 3 bases to trimming and J lost 8 bases; unmatched junction nucleotides: 4. The CDR3 loop is CASSGTSGLDEQFF. For the CDR3, the DNA is TGTGCCAGCAGCGGGACTAGCGGGTTGGATGAGCAGTTCTTC.

V gene TRBV3-1 (or the pseudogene TRBV3-2) combines with J gene TRBJ1-5, with TRBD1 matching over 8 bases. The CDR3 extends over 14 amino acids. V lost 4 bases to trimming and J lost 5 bases; unmatched junction nucleotides: 4. Germline V gene sequence: CDR1 LGHDT, CDR2 YNNKEL (reference sequence). The CDR3 sequence: CASSPATGDQPQHF. In nucleotides, the CDR3 is TGTGCCAGCAGCCCGGCGACAGGGGATCAGCCCCAGCATTTT.

V and J are TRBV20-1 and TRBJ2-7, with 11 bases aligning to TRBD2. With V trimmed by 3 bases and J by 3 bases, 7 bases remained unmatched. CDR1 and CDR2 from the germline V gene are DFQATT and SNEGSKA (reference sequence). This CDR3 comprises 15 residues. This chain's CDR3 is CSASQLAGADYEQYF. The CDR3 DNA reads TGCAGTGCTAGTCAACTAGCGGGAGCCGACTACGAGCAGTACTTC.

This chain joins TRBV30 and TRBJ2-4; 8 nucleotides line up with TRBD1. Germline CDR1 is GTSNPN and CDR2 is SVGIG (reference sequence). Trimming at V came to 0 bases and at J to 5 bases, leaving 6 bases not matched to a gene. The CDR3 has 15 residues. The CDR3 coding sequence is TGTGCCTGGAGTGTCCCCGAGACAGGGGAAAACATTCAGTACTTC. It specifies CAWSVPETGENIQYF.

The chain uses TRBV5-1 and TRBJ2-2; 7 bases are a match to TRBD1. V shed 4 bases and J 4 bases; nucleotides not matched to a gene: 7. The CDR3 is 15 residues long. Germline-derived CDR1 and CDR2 are SGHRS and YFSETQ. CDR3 coding DNA: TGCGCCAGCAGCCAGACAGGGTCGGGCACCGGGGAGCTGTTTTTT. Translation gives CASSQTGSGTGELFF. The complete variable domain, with remaining parts taken from reference TRBV5-1 and TRBJ2-2, reads KAGVTQTPRYLIKTRGQQVTLSCSPISGHRSVSWYQQTPGQGLQFLFEYFSETQRNKGNFPGRFSGRQFSNSRSEMNVSTLELGDSALYLCASSQTGSGTGELFFGEGSRLTVL.

The CDR3 coding sequence is TGTGCCACCAGTGGACAGGGTTGGACGCAGTATTTT. Protein: CATSGQGWTQYF. The chain uses TRBV24-1 and TRBJ2-3, with 7 bases that match TRBD1. In germline, CDR1 is KGHDR, CDR2 SFDVKD. Losses at the gene ends were 5 bases for V and 9 bases for J; bases not matched to a gene: 4. The CDR3 covers 12 residues.

This clone has a single count. CDR3 nucleotides: TGTGCCTGGAGAGGCCGGCCCGGGACTAGCGGGAAGACAGATACGCAGTATTTT. It is translated as CAWRGRPGTSGKTDTQYF. The chain has TRBV30 and TRBJ2-3, with 13 bases fitting TRBD2. The germline V gene encodes CDR1 GTSNPN and CDR2 SVGIG (reference sequence). This CDR3 has 18 amino acids. With 3 bases clipped from V and 3 bases from J, the junction kept 12 bases outside the gene matches.

The rearrangement uses TRBV3-1 (or the pseudogene TRBV3-2) and TRBJ2-7; D not resolved. The V and J ends lost 2 bases and 2 bases respectively, with 7 bases between them. Per the germline V gene, CDR1 is LGHDT and CDR2 is YNNKEL (reference sequence). The CDR3 runs 13 residues. Here the CDR3 reads CASSQMSAYEQYF. The CDR3 nucleotides are TGTGCCAGCAGCCAAATGAGCGCCTACGAGCAGTACTTC.

This rearrangement joins TRBV7-9 to TRBJ1-3; TRBD1 agrees at 8 bases. The CDR3 has 16 amino acids. The ends lost 4 bases at V and 0 bases at J; junction bases unmatched: 5. Germline CDR1 is SEHNR and CDR2 is FQNEAQ (reference sequence). For the CDR3, the DNA is TGTGCCAGCAGCTATGCCGGGACAGGCTCTGGAAACACCATATATTTT. It translates to CASSYAGTGSGNTIYF. Based on the CDR3 plus reference TRBV7-9 and TRBJ1-3, the full variable domain is DTGVSQNPRHKITKRGQNVTFRCDPISEHNRLYWYRQTLGQGPEFLTYFQNEAQLEKSRLLSDRFSAERPKGSFSTLEIQRTEQGDSAMYLCASSYAGTGSGNTIYFGEGSWLTVV.

J is TRBJ1-2 and V is TRBV28; D gene ambiguous. V lost 3 bases, J lost 3 bases, and 5 bases lay in between. The CDR3 has 12 residues. Germline CDR1 reads MDHEN; CDR2 reads SYDVKM. The CDR3 DNA reads TGTGCCAGCAGTTTTCAGGACTATGGCTACACCTTC. Encoded protein: CASSFQDYGYTF.

This clone is labeled as medium-sized. The chain joins TRBV18 to TRBJ2-7, with D maybe TRBD1 (6 bases). The V end was cut by 4 bases, the J end by 4 bases, with 17 bases between. Germline V CDR1 and CDR2: KGHSH, LQKENI. The CDR3 is 15 residues long. The CDR3 spells CASSQQGNPPYEQYF. Here the CDR3 DNA reads TGTGCCAGCTCACAACAGGGCAATCCTCCTTACGAGCAGTACTTC.

The chain is built from TRBV6-1 and TRBJ1-1, with 7 bases aligning to TRBD1. The CDR3 totals 16 residues. V lost 0 bases, J lost 14 bases, and 18 bases stayed unmatched. The germline CDR1 and CDR2 sequences are MNHNS and SASEGT. The CDR3 DNA reads as TGTGCCAGCAGTGAAGCGATTGAAAGGGGGCGCTTGTCAAAGTTCTTT. It specifies CASSEAIERGRLSKFF.

This chain connects TRBV7-2 to TRBJ2-1; 10 bases map to TRBD2. Per germline, CDR1 SGHTA and CDR2 FQGNSA. V lost 2 bases and J lost 4; bases outside the gene matches: 2. CDR3 length: 15 residues. Here the CDR3 reads CASSLTSGTYNEQFF. The CDR3 DNA is TGTGCCAGCAGCTTAACTAGCGGGACTTACAATGAGCAGTTCTTC. The variable domain in full, with the rest retrieved from reference TRBV7-2 and TRBJ2-1, is GAGVSQSPSNKVTEKGKDVELRCDPISGHTALYWYRQSLGQGLEFLIYFQGNSAPDKSGLPSDRFSAERTGGSVSTLTIQRTQQEDSAVYLCASSLTSGTYNEQFFGPGTRLTVL.

The V call is TRBV27, the J call TRBJ2-1; TRBD1 aligns across 9 bases. This CDR3 has 14 amino acids. V lost 2 bases and J lost 6; bases outside the gene matches: 2. CDR1 is MNHEY and CDR2 is SMNVEV in the germline V gene (reference sequence). CDR3 protein: CASSLGTGPNEQFF. The CDR3 DNA follows: TGTGCCAGCAGTTTAGGGACAGGGCCCAATGAGCAGTTCTTC.

A few counts support this clone. The V gene is TRBV4-2, the J gene TRBJ1-5, with 8 bases lining up with TRBD1. This CDR3 contains 15 residues. Germline CDR1 reads LGHNA; CDR2 reads YNFKEQ. V lost 1 base to trimming and J lost 7 bases; unmatched junction nucleotides: 6. CDR3 DNA sequence: TGTGCCAGCAGCCAAGGACAGGGGATGAACCAGCCCCAGCATTTT. Its protein product is CASSQGQGMNQPQHF.

The J gene is TRBJ2-1, the V gene TRBV6-2 or TRBV6-3; 13 bases fit TRBD2. This CDR3 is 15 amino acids long. The germline CDR1 and CDR2 sequences are MNHEY and SVGEGT. V gave up 4 bases and J gave up 9 bases; unmatched junction bases: 6. The CDR3 reads CASSSGLAGVSEQFF. CDR3 DNA sequence: TGTGCCAGCAGTTCCGGACTAGCGGGAGTCAGTGAGCAGTTCTTC.